This T cell receptor (beta chain) was recovered during a study of a mutant IDH1 vaccine in newly diagnosed glioma. Regarding the study as a whole: Altogether, about 93% of patients exhibited vaccine-induced immune responses. Seemingly, pseudoprogression had no relation to changes in the top peripheral T cell clonotypes.

Profiling relied on immunoSEQ multiplex PCR, and the TCRdb table lists in-frame clones only, not all of them. The sample records some 21,000 clones, roughly 83% being singletons. Of note for this clone: Its antigen is still unknown.

Time point given: week 47, end of study. The investigators gave 300 ug of mutant IDH1 20-mer peptide in each vaccine dose, together with topical imiquimod. Eight vaccinations were given in weeks 1, 3, 5, 7, 11, 15, 19 and 23. Trimming took 6 bases from V and 7 from J; bases not matched to a gene: 2. The CDR3 has 11 amino acids. Per germline, CDR1 DFQATT and CDR2 SNEGSKA (reference sequence). Material: PBMCs, obtained from a glioma patient whose treatment included an IDH1 peptide vaccine. The clonotype was recovered from a man in his forties or fifties with glioma. V and J are TRBV20-1 and TRBJ2-2, with 7 bases aligning to TRBD2. The CDR3 region is CSAREGGELFF. In DNA form, the CDR3 reads TGCAGTGCGAGGGAGGGCGGGGAGCTGTTTTTT.